The text below deals with one T cell receptor (beta chain). It has no known antigen specificity. No base-level quality is on record; no much larger clone is a single base apart. These data come from a study of blood T cell repertoires in COVID-19 (dated by TCRdb to the early 2020s). About the investigation overall: The collaborator samples originated in the United States, Italy and Spain and spanned the acute and convalescent phases of COVID-19. The repertoires were made available in a free public database intended to serve as a resource for research on the immune response to SARS-CoV-2. Sample metadata almost always included a de-identified subject ID, COVID-19 status, age in years and sex. Where available, HLA class I and class II types were taken from metadata supplied by the sample provider and were not determined by assay-based typing. The material from the prospective study consisted of cDNA or gDNA derived from T cells, B-cell-depleted T cells, or PBMCs. Subjects who had been exposed to COVID-19, were actively infected with it, or had recovered from it provided the deeply sampled blood TCRbeta repertoires that made up the dataset. The samples were drawn from the first 160 participants of the ongoing ImmuneRACE study and from 950 to 1,500 subjects provided by 6 global collaborators.

At one collaborating source in Seattle, patients were enrolled during active infection and were followed longitudinally through the course of disease. Collaborating institutions collected whole blood in K2EDTA tubes following their own protocols. For TCRbeta analysis, collaborator samples were shipped as frozen whole blood, as isolated PBMCs, or as DNA extracted from either sample type. The paper as a whole reports these results and caveats: The quantity of clinical and demographic metadata differed by source and by participant and was supplied without curation.

The CDR3 measures 14 amino acids from cysteine to phenylalanine. CDR3 DNA is the only sequence kept; it has 42 bases, read in frame from the first base. Clipping removes 4 bases from V and 4 bases from J, with 5 as the unmatched junction base count. Taken from the germline V gene, the CDR1 and CDR2 loops are SGHDT and YYEEEE. TCRbeta CDR3 regions were amplified from genomic DNA using the immunoSEQ Assay, a bias-controlled multiplex PCR. The authors processed their data as follows. Nucleated cell counts per sample were estimated from amplification of reference gene primers within the assay. Sequence reads were collapsed and filtered to measure the absolute abundance of every unique TCRbeta CDR3 rearrangement. For each sample, productive Simpson clonality was calculated by taking the square root of Simpson's diversity index across productive rearrangements. Sourced from immuneACCESS, this table was stored by TCRdb with only in-frame sequences that have V and J called. A share of the clones is absent; for the studies checked, an unresolved V gene accounts for under half, and the remainder has no known explanation. The D gene and trimming were derived from the DNA, and the V and J assignments and clone size from that table. The sample includes roughly 380,000 clones, with 89% observed a single time. The top ten constitute around 1.5% of the sample.

The chain employs TRBV5-6 and TRBJ2-1, and TRBD1 aligns with 7 junction nucleotides. The clonotype comes from a woman aged 40 to 50 with COVID-19, enrolled during active disease. Sequenced sample: peripheral blood. The CDR3 corresponds to CASSAGTAYNEQFF. The sequenced DNA is TGTGCCAGCAGCGCCGGGACAGCGTACAATGAGCAGTTCTTC.